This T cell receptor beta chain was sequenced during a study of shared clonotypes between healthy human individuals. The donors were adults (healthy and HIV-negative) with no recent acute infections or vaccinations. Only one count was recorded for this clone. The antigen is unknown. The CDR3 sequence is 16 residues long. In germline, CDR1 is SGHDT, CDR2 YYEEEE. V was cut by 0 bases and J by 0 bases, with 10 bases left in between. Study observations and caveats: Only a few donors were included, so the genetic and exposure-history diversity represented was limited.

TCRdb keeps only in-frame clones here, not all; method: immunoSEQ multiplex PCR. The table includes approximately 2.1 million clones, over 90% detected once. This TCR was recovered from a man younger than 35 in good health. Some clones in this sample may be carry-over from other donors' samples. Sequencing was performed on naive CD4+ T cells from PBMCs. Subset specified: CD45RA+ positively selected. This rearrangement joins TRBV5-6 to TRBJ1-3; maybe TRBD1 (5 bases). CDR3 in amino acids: CASSLGQLISGNTIYF. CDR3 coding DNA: TGTGCCAGCAGCTTGGGACAGTTGATCTCTGGAAACACCATATATTTT.